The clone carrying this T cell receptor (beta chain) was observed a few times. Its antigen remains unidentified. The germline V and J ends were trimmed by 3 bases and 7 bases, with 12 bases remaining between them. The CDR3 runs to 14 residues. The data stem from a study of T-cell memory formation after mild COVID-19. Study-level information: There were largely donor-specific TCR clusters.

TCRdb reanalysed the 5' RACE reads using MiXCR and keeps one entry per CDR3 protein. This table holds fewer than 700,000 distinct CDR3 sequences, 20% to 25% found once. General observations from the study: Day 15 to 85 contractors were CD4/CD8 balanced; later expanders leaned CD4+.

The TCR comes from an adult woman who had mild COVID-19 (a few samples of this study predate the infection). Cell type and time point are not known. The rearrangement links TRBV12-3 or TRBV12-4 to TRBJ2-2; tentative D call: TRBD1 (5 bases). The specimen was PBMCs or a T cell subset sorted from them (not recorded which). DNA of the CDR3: TGTGCCAGCAGTTTTACCCAAGGGGTCGGGGAGCTGTTTTTT. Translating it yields CASSFTQGVGELFF.